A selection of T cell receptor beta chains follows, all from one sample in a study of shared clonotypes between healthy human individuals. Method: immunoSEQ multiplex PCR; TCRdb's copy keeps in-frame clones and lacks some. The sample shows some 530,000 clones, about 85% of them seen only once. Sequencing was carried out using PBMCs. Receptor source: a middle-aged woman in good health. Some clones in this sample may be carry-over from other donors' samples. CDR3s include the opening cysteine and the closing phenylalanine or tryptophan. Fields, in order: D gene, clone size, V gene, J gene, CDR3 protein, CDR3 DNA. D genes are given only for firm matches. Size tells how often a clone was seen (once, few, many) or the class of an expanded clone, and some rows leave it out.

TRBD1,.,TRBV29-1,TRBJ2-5,CSVVPGQGAETQYF,TGCAGCGTTGTACCCGGACAGGGGGCGGAGACCCAGTACTTC
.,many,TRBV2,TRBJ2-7,CASSNTGIIYEQYF,TGTGCCAGCAGTAACACAGGGATCATCTACGAGCAGTACTTC
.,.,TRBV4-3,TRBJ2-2,CASSPGGYTGELFF,TGCGCCAGCAGCCCGGGCGGATACACCGGGGAGCTGTTTTTT
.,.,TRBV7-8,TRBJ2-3,CASSSLRSTDTQYF,TGTGCCAGCAGCTCCCTTCGTAGCACAGATACGCAGTATTTT
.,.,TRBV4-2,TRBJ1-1,CASSQGMNEAFF,TGTGCCAGCAGCCAAGGAATGAATGAAGCTTTCTTT
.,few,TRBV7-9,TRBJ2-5,CASSLPTWAGDEETQYF,TGTGCCAGCAGCCTCCCGACTTGGGCAGGGGATGAAGAGACCCAGTACTTC
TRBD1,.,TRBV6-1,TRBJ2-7,CASSDYRGSEQYF,TGTGCCAGCAGTGATTACAGGGGCTCCGAGCAGTACTTC
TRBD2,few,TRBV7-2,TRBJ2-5,CASSLTSGPQETQYF,TGTGCCAGCAGCTTGACTAGCGGTCCCCAAGAGACCCAGTACTTC
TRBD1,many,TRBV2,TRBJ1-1,CASHPTGDYTFF,TGTGCCAGCCATCCCACAGGGGATTATACTTTCTTT
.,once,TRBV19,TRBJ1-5,CASSIDRRKSNQPQHF,TGTGCCAGTAGTATAGATCGGAGGAAGAGCAATCAGCCCCAGCATTTT
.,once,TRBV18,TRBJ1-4,CASSPKQGYEKLFF,TGTGCCAGCTCACCAAAACAGGGCTATGAAAAACTGTTTTTT
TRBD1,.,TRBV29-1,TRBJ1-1,CSGDRGMDTEAFF,TGCAGCGGGGACAGGGGGATGGACACTGAAGCTTTCTTT
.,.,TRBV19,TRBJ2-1,CASVGGLSYNEQFF,TGTGCCAGTGTAGGCGGGCTCTCCTACAATGAGCAGTTCTTC
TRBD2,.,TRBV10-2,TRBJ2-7,CATKSPISGTRLFEQYF,TGCGCCACCAAGTCCCCAATCTCCGGGACTAGACTTTTCGAGCAGTACTTC
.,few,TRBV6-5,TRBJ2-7,CASSYSPYEQYF,TGTGCCAGCAGTTACTCGCCCTACGAGCAGTACTTC
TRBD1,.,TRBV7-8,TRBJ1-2,CASSPTARQGTYGYTF,TGTGCCAGCAGCCCCACCGCCAGACAGGGAACCTATGGCTACACCTTC